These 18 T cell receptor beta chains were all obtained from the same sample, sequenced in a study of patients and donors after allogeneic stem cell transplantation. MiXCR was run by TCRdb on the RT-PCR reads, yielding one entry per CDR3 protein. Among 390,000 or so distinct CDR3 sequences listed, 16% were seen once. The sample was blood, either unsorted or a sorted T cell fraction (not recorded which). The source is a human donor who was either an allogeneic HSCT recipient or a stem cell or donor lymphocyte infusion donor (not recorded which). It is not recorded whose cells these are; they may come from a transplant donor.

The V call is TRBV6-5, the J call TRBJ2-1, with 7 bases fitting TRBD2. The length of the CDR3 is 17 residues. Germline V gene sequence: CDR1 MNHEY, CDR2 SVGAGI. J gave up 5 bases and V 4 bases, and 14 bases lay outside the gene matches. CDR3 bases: TGTGCCAGCAGTTTCCTTAGCGGGCTTATTACGGACAATGAGCAGTTCTTC. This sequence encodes CASSFLSGLITDNEQFF.

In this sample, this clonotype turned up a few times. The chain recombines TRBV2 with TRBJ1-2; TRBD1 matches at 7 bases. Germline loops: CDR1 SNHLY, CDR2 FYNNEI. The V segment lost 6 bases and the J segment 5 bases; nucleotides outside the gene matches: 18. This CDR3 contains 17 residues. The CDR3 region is CASRQYRQGTRTYGYTF. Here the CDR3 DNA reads TGTGCCAGCAGGCAATATCGACAGGGCACGAGGACTTATGGCTACACCTTC.

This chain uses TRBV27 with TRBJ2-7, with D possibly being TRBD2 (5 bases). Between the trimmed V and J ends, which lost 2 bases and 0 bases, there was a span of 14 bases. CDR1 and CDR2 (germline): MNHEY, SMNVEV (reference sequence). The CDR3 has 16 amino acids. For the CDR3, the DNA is TGTGCCAGCAGTTTAGATCTGGGGAGCAGCTCCTACGAGCAGTACTTC. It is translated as CASSLDLGSSSYEQYF.

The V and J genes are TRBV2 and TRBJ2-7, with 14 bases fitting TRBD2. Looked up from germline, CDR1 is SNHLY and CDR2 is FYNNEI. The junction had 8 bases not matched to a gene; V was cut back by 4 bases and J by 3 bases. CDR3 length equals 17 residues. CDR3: CASSGGTSGRVDYEQYF. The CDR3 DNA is TGTGCCAGCAGTGGCGGGACTAGCGGGAGAGTTGACTACGAGCAGTACTTC.

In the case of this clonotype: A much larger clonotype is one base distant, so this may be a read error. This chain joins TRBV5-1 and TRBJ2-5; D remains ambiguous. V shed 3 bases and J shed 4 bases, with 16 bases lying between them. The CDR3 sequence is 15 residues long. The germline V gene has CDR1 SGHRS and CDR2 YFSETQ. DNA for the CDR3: TGCGCCAGCAGCTCGGGCCCCTCCCCGCCAGAGACCCAGTACTTC. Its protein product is CASSSGPSPPETQYF.

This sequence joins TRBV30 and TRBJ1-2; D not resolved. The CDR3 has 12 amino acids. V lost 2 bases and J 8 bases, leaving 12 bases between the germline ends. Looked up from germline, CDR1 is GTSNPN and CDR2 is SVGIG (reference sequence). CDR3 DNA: TGTGCCTGGAGTTCCGGGGTCGGGGGCTACACCTTC. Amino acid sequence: CAWSSGVGGYTF.

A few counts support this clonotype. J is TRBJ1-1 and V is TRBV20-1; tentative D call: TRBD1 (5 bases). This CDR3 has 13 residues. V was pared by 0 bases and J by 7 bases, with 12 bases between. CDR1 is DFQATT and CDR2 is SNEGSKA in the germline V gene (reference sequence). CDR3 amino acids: CSARDPARGEAFF. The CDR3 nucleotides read TGCAGTGCTAGAGATCCCGCAAGGGGTGAAGCTTTCTTT.

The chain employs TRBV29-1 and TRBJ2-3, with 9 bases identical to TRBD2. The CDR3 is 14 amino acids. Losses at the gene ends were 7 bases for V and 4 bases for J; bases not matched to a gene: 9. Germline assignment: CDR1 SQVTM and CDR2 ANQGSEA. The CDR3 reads CSASSGIGADTQYF. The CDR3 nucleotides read TGCAGCGCCTCTAGCGGGATTGGTGCAGATACGCAGTATTTT.

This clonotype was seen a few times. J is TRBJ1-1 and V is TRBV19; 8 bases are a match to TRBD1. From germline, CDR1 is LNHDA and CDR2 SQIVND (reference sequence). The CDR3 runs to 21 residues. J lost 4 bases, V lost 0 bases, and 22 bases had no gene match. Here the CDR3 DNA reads TGTGCCAGTAGTATAGATCTCTTTTGGACAGGGTTGCTTGATGGGATCACTGAAGCTTTCTTT. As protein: CASSIDLFWTGLLDGITEAFF.

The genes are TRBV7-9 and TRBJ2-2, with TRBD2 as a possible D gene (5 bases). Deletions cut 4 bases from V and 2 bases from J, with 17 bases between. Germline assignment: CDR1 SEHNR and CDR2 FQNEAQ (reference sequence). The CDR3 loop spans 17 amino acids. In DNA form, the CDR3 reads TGTGCCAGCAGCTCAGTCCGACGGGGTTACAACACCGGGGAGCTGTTTTTT. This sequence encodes CASSSVRRGYNTGELFF.

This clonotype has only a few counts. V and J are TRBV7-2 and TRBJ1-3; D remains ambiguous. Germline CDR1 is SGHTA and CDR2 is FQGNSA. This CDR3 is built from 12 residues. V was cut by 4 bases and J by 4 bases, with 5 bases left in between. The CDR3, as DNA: TGTGCCAGCAGCTCCGAGGGAAACACCATATATTTT. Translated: CASSSEGNTIYF.

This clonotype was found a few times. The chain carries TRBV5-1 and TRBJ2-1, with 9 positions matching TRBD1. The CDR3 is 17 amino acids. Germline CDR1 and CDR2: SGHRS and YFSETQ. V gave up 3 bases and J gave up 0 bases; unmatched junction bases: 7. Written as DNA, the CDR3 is TGCGCCAGCAGCTCCGGGACAGGGCTGAGCTCCTACAATGAGCAGTTCTTC. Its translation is CASSSGTGLSSYNEQFF. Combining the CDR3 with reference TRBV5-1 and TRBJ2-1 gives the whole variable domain KAGVTQTPRYLIKTRGQQVTLSCSPISGHRSVSWYQQTPGQGLQFLFEYFSETQRNKGNFPGRFSGRQFSNSRSEMNVSTLELGDSALYLCASSSGTGLSSYNEQFFGPGTRLTVL.

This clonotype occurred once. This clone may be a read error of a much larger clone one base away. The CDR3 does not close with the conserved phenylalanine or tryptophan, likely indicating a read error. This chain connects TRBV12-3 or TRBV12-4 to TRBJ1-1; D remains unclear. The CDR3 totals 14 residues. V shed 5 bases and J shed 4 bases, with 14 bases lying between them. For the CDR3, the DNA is TGTGCCAGCAGTCTGGGAAGGCGAAGCACTGAAGCTTTCCTT. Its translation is CASSLGRRSTEAFL.

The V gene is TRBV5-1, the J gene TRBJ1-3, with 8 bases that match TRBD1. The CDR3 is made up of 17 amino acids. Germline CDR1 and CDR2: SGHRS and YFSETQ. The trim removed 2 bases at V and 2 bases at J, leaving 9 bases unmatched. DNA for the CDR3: TGCGCCAGCAGCTTATATCAGGGGGCGATTGCTGGAAACACCATATATTTT. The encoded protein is CASSLYQGAIAGNTIYF. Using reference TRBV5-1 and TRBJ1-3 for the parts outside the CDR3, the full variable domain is KAGVTQTPRYLIKTRGQQVTLSCSPISGHRSVSWYQQTPGQGLQFLFEYFSETQRNKGNFPGRFSGRQFSNSRSEMNVSTLELGDSALYLCASSLYQGAIAGNTIYFGEGSWLTVV.

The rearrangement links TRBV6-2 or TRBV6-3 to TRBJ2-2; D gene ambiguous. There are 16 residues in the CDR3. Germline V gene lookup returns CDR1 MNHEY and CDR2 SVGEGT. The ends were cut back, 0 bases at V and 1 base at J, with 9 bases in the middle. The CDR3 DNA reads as TGTGCCAGCAGTTACTCCGGGCTAGGGAACACCGGGGAGCTGTTTTTT. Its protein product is CASSYSGLGNTGELFF.

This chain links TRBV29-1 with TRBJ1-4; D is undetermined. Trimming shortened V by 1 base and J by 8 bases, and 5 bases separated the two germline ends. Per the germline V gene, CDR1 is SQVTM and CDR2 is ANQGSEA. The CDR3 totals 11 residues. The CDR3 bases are TGCAGCGTTGAAGGGCAGGAAAAACTGTTTTTT. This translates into CSVEGQEKLFF.

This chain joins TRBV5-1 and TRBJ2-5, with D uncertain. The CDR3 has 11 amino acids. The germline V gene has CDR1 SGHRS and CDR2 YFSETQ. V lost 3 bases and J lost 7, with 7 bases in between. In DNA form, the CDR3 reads TGCGCCAGCAGCTCGGAGACGACCCAGTACTTC. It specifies CASSSETTQYF.

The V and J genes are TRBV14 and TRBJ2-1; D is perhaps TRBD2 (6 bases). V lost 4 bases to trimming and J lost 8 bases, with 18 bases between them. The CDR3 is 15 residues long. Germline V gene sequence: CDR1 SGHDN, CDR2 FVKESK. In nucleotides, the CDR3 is TGTGCCAGCAGCCCGGGACTTTCCAAACGCGATGAGCAGTTCTTC. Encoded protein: CASSPGLSKRDEQFF.